This T cell receptor beta chain was documented in a study of PD-1 blockade in mismatch repair-deficient tumors. This CDR3 region has 13 residues. The germline gives CDR1 MRHNA, CDR2 SNTAGT. V was trimmed by 0 bases and J by 11 bases, leaving 12 bases between them. Sample time point: approximately 10-day in vitro stimulation with candidate neoantigen peptide 4. All patients were mismatch repair deficient, assessed by either PCR or immunohistochemistry. Cells were stimulated 10 days with each of roughly 7 ELISpot-reactive neoantigens. This clone occurred a few times. No antigen is known for it. The protocol was immunoSEQ multiplex PCR, while the TCRdb copy is restricted to in-frame clones and leaves out a portion. The sample has approximately 13,000 clones, approximately 81% seen once. The study's findings and limits: After pembrolizumab, tumor-resident clones rose rapidly, then generally contracted before radiologic responses.

The receptor was isolated from an adult with mismatch repair-deficient cancer. This specimen consisted of cells cultured in vitro, obtained from a patient treated with pembrolizumab. V gene TRBV6-4 combines with J gene TRBJ2-3; TRBD2 might be the D (5 bases). As DNA, the CDR3 is TGTGCCAGCAGTGACTCGTCGGGGATTAGGCAGTATTTT. Its translation is CASSDSSGIRQYF.